The clone carrying this T cell receptor (beta chain) was found a few times. Its antigen is as yet unknown. Healthy bone marrow donors made up the cohort. The PCR employed 60 Vbeta primers together with 13 Jbeta primers. Method: immunoSEQ multiplex PCR; TCRdb's copy keeps in-frame clones and lacks some. The table has 150,000 to 170,000 clones, around 70% seen once. These data belong to a study of cytomegalovirus exposure and HLA in healthy donors. This CDR3 is 14 amino acids long. Per germline, CDR1 SEHNR and CDR2 FQNEAQ (reference sequence). Findings of the study overall: Most subjects had HLA-A and HLA-B alleles reportedly predicted accurately by TCR beta sequences.

This receptor was taken from a man aged 25-45 years in good health and CMV-seronegative. The chain recombines TRBV7-9 with TRBJ2-3; the match to TRBD2 covers 12 bases. Sequencing was done on a sample of PBMCs. CDR3 DNA sequence: TGTGCGACCGGGCTAGCGGGGGGGTCAGATACGCAGTATTTT. The encoded protein is CATGLAGGSDTQYF.